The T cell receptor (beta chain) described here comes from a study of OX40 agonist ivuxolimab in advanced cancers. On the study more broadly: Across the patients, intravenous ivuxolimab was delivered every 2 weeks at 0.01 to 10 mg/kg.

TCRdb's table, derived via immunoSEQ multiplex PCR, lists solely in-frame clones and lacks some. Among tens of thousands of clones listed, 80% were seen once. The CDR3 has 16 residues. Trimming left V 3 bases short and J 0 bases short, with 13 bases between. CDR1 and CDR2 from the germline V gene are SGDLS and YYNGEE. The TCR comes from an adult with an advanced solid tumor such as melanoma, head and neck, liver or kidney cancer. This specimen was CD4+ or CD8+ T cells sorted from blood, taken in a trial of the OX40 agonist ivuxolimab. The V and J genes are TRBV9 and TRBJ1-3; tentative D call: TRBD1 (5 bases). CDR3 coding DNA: TGTGCCAGCAGCGAACGGAGGACATTCTCTGGAAACACCATATATTTT. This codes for CASSERRTFSGNTIYF.